Following are 4 T cell receptor beta chains from one sample sequenced in a study of blood T cell repertoires in COVID-19. Assay: immunoSEQ multiplex PCR; the TCRdb copy retains only in-frame clones and omits some. The sample has fewer than 350,000 clones, around 86% seen once. Specimen: peripheral blood. These receptors were taken from a woman aged 60-75 years with active or convalescent COVID-19.

The gene calls are TRBV9 and TRBJ1-4; 9 bases map to TRBD1. CDR1 is SGDLS, CDR2 YYNGEE, per germline. This CDR3 has 16 amino acids. The V and J ends lost 4 bases and 6 bases, in that order; junction bases with no gene match: 10. The CDR3 DNA reads as TGTGCCAGCAGCCTCAGCCCCGGGACAGGGTATGAAAAACTGTTTTTT. Its translation is CASSLSPGTGYEKLFF.

This clone was counted only a few times. The CDR3 nucleotides read TGCGCCAGCAGCTTAGACCCAGGGGCCGACGAGCAGTACTTC. Translated: CASSLDPGADEQYF. The genes are TRBV5-1 and TRBJ2-7; weak D call: TRBD1 (6 bases). The CDR3 extends over 14 amino acids. CDR1 is SGHRS, CDR2 YFSETQ, per germline. V was pared by 2 bases and J by 5 bases, with 14 bases between.

The CDR3 sequence: CASSGAGVGETQYF. The CDR3 coding sequence is TGCGCCAGCAGCGGGGCAGGGGTTGGGGAGACCCAGTACTTC. The chain carries TRBV5-1 and TRBJ2-5; D is perhaps TRBD1 (6 bases). V was trimmed by 4 bases and J by 5 bases, leaving 15 bases between them. Germline V CDR1 and CDR2: SGHRS, YFSETQ. The CDR3 is 14 amino acids.

J is TRBJ2-7 and V is TRBV6-5; no reliable D call. Germline lookup yields CDR1 MNHEY and CDR2 SVGAGI. The V end lost 5 bases, the J end lost 4 bases, and 9 bases lay between the germline ends. The length of the CDR3 is 12 residues. Here the CDR3 DNA reads TGTGCCAGCAGTCCCGACGGGTACGAGCAGTACTTC. Translation: CASSPDGYEQYF.